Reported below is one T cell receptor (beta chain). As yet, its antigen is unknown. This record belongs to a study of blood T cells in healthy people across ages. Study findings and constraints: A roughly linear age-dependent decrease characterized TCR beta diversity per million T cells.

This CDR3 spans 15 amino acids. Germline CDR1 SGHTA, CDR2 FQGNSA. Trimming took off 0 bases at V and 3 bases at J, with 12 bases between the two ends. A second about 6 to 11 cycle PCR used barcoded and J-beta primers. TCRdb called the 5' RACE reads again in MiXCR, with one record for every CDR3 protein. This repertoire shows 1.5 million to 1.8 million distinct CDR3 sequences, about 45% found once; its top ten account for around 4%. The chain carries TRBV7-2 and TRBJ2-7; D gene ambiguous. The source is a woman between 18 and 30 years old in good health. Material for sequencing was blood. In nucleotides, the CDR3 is TGTGCCAGCAGCTTAGCGAGTGGACCAAGCTACGAGCAGTACTTC. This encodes CASSLASGPSYEQYF. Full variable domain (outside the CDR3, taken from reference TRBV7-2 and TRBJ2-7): GAGVSQSPSNKVTEKGKDVELRCDPISGHTALYWYRQSLGQGLEFLIYFQGNSAPDKSGLPSDRFSAERTGGSVSTLTIQRTQQEDSAVYLCASSLASGPSYEQYFGPGTRLTVT.